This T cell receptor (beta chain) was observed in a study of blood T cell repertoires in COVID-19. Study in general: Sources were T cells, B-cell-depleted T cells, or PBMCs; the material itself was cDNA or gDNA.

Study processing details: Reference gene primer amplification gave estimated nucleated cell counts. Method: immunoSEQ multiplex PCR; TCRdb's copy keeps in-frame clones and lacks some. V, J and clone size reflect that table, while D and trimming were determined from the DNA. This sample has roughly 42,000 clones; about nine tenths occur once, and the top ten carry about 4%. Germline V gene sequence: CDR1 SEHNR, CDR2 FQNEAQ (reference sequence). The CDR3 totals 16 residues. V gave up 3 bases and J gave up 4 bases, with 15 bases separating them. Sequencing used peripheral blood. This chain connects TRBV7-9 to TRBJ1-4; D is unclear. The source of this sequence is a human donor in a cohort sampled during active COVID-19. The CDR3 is CASSFGWSYDNEKLFF. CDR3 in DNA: TGTGCCAGCAGCTTCGGTTGGAGTTATGATAATGAAAAACTGTTTTTT.